Listed below are T cell receptor beta chains from one sample, sequenced in a study of blood T cell repertoires in COVID-19. Clones were sequenced by immunoSEQ multiplex PCR, and TCRdb holds only the in-frame ones, with some missing. The data show a few hundred thousand clones, 65% to 90% seen once. The sample comprised peripheral blood. These receptors originate from a woman aged 45-59 years with acute or convalescent COVID-19. CDR3s include the opening cysteine and the closing phenylalanine or tryptophan. D genes are given only for firm matches. Clone size, where shown, is once, few, many, or a class for clones that have expanded.

TRBJ2-7	-	-	TRBV24-1	CATSAPGRGNEQYF	TGTGCCACCAGTGCCCCGGGCAGGGGCAACGAGCAGTACTTC
TRBJ2-7	-	TRBD2	TRBV7-2	CASSFEREREVASREQYF	TGTGCCAGCAGCTTCGAGCGTGAGCGGGAGGTCGCCTCCCGCGAGCAGTACTTC
TRBJ2-1	-	TRBD2	TRBV14	CASRQAGGNNEQFF	TGTGCCAGCAGACAAGCGGGGGGGAACAATGAGCAGTTCTTC
TRBJ1-2	-	-	TRBV6-2/TRBV6-3	CASSSQTLGVNGYTF	TGTGCCAGCAGTTCTCAGACACTGGGCGTGAACGGCTACACCTTC
TRBJ2-7	-	-	TRBV11-1	CASSPVRNNYEQYF	TGTGCCAGCAGCCCGGTGCGGAATAACTACGAGCAGTACTTC
TRBJ2-2	-	TRBD1	TRBV9	CASSVLSTGVGELFF	TGTGCCAGCAGCGTCCTTTCGACAGGGGTCGGGGAGCTGTTTTTT
TRBJ1-2	-	-	TRBV2	CASHSGKHYGYTF	TGTGCCTCACATTCAGGGAAACACTATGGCTACACCTTC
TRBJ2-5	-	-	TRBV28	CASRRSGSQGTQYF	TGTGCCAGCAGACGTAGCGGCTCCCAGGGGACCCAGTACTTC
TRBJ2-7	few	-	TRBV5-1	CASSPDSLLLYEQYF	TGCGCCAGCAGCCCGGACAGTCTTCTCCTTTACGAGCAGTACTTC
TRBJ1-1	-	-	TRBV29-1	CSAGQMNTEAFF	TGCAGCGCCGGACAGATGAACACTGAAGCTTTCTTT
TRBJ2-2	once	TRBD2	TRBV5-1	CASSLGLAAVEGELFF	TGCGCCAGCAGCTTGGGACTAGCGGCCGTTGAGGGGGAGCTGTTTTTT
TRBJ2-7	-	-	TRBV11-2	CASSPLASGPYEQYF	TGTGCCAGCAGCCCTCTCGCCAGCGGCCCATACGAGCAGTACTTC
TRBJ2-5	-	-	TRBV4-1	CASSQEEAGETQYF	TGCGCCAGCAGCCAAGAAGAGGCGGGGGAGACCCAGTACTTC
TRBJ1-1	-	-	TRBV19	CASSITQTTGNTEAFF	TGTGCCAGTAGTATCACCCAGACGACAGGGAACACTGAAGCTTTCTTT
TRBJ2-7	-	TRBD1	TRBV5-1	CASSEGQGVYEQYF	TGCGCCAGCAGCGAGGGACAGGGGGTCTACGAGCAGTACTTC
TRBJ2-3	-	-	TRBV5-1	CASSLGTETDTQYF	TGCGCCAGCAGCTTGGGGACAGAAACAGATACGCAGTATTTT
TRBJ2-7	few	-	TRBV11-2	CASSLGLRGSEQYF	TGTGCCAGCAGCTTAGGGTTAAGGGGGTCCGAGCAGTACTTC
TRBJ1-1	-	-	TRBV5-4	CASSLGFSPGTEAFF	TGTGCCAGCAGCTTGGGATTTAGTCCGGGCACTGAAGCTTTCTTT
TRBJ2-3	few	-	TRBV2	CASSAGTLLFTDTQYF	TGTGCCAGCAGTGCCGGGACACTCCTGTTCACAGATACGCAGTATTTT
TRBJ1-1	-	-	TRBV5-4	CASSLAGMNTEAFF	TGTGCCAGCAGCTTAGCAGGAATGAACACTGAAGCTTTCTTT
TRBJ1-6	-	-	TRBV13	CASSVDMGGSSPLHF	TGTGCCAGCAGCGTCGACATGGGGGGGAGTTCACCCCTCCACTTT
TRBJ1-2	-	-	TRBV5-6	CASSQRTLNYGYTF	TGTGCCAGCAGCCAACGGACACTTAACTATGGCTACACCTTC
TRBJ2-1	once	-	TRBV20-1	CSASSPDNEQFF	TGCAGTGCTAGTTCCCCTGACAATGAGCAGTTCTTC
TRBJ2-3	once	TRBD1	TRBV7-2	CASSSNRDRGLTQYF	TGTGCCAGCAGCTCGAACCGGGACAGGGGGCTTACGCAGTATTTT
TRBJ2-3	-	TRBD1	TRBV7-8	CASSRGGQGPDTQYF	TGTGCCAGCAGCCGAGGGGGACAGGGACCAGATACGCAGTATTTT
TRBJ2-3	-	-	TRBV11-2	CASSLPLAGADTQYF	TGTGCCAGCAGCTTACCCCTAGCAGGTGCAGATACGCAGTATTTT
TRBJ2-1	-	-	TRBV7-9	CASSHFLVSYNEQFF	TGTGCCAGCAGCCATTTCCTAGTCTCGTACAATGAGCAGTTCTTC
TRBJ1-5	-	-	TRBV19	CASRQGNSNQPQHF	TGTGCCAGTAGACAGGGAAACAGCAATCAGCCCCAGCATTTT
TRBJ1-2	-	-	TRBV7-2	CASSLTKVQGGMGYTF	TGTGCCAGCAGCCTGACCAAAGTGCAGGGCGGAATGGGCTACACCTTC
TRBJ2-5	-	TRBD2	TRBV7-9	CASSFGTRGGGETQYF	TGTGCCAGCAGCTTTGGGACTCGCGGGGGGGGAGAGACCCAGTACTTC
TRBJ1-1	-	-	TRBV19	CASSSIDRLNTEAFF	TGTGCCAGTAGCTCTATTGACAGGTTGAACACTGAAGCTTTCTTT
TRBJ2-7	-	TRBD2	TRBV18	CASSPPGLAGVYEQYF	TGTGCCAGCTCACCACCGGGGCTAGCGGGAGTCTACGAGCAGTACTTC
TRBJ1-4	-	-	TRBV27	CASSPGGPNEKLFF	TGTGCCAGCAGCCCGGGGGGGCCAAATGAAAAACTGTTTTTT
TRBJ1-3	once	TRBD1	TRBV6-5	CASSLQGNSGNTIYF	TGTGCCAGCAGTCTACAGGGGAACTCTGGAAACACCATATATTTT
TRBJ2-5	-	-	TRBV11-2	CASSLRLAQETQYF	TGTGCCAGCAGCTTAAGGCTAGCACAAGAGACCCAGTACTTC
TRBJ2-5	-	-	TRBV6-5	CASSPGTLGETQYF	TGTGCCAGCAGTCCCGGGACTCTGGGGGAGACCCAGTACTTC
TRBJ2-7	-	-	TRBV7-2	CASSLPRQSSLSYEQYF	TGTGCCAGCAGCTTACCTCGACAGTCCAGTCTCTCCTACGAGCAGTACTTC
TRBJ2-3	-	-	TRBV11-2	CASSLLGTDTQYF	TGTGCCAGCAGCTTACTAGGTACAGATACGCAGTATTTT
TRBJ2-7	-	-	TRBV6-2/TRBV6-3	CASSPQGYEQYF	TGTGCCAGCAGTCCACAGGGTTACGAGCAGTACTTC
TRBJ1-1	-	-	TRBV6-1	CASSEASRGYTEAFF	TGTGCCAGCAGTGAAGCGTCGAGGGGGTACACTGAAGCTTTCTTT
TRBJ2-4	-	-	TRBV11-2	CASSLDPGTTLQYF	TGTGCCAGCAGCTTAGATCCTGGAACTACCCTTCAGTACTTC
TRBJ2-7	-	-	TRBV27	CASRSGTYEQYF	TGTGCCAGCAGAAGCGGAACCTACGAGCAGTACTTC
TRBJ2-7	-	TRBD2	TRBV11-2	CASSLVLAGGGEQYF	TGTGCCAGCAGCTTAGTCCTAGCGGGTGGAGGGGAGCAGTACTTC
TRBJ2-3	-	-	TRBV28	CASSSSVDTQYF	TGTGCCAGCAGCTCCTCGGTAGATACGCAGTATTTT
TRBJ2-3	-	TRBD2	TRBV18	CASSPRTSPDTQYF	TGTGCCAGCTCACCACGGACTAGCCCAGATACGCAGTATTTT
TRBJ1-2	-	-	TRBV28	CASSLVAGTHGYTF	TGTGCCAGCAGTTTAGTTGCTGGCACCCATGGCTACACCTTC
TRBJ2-7	-	TRBD1	TRBV5-1	CASSLDRGSSYEQYF	TGCGCCAGCAGCTTAGACAGGGGGAGCTCCTACGAGCAGTACTTC
TRBJ2-3	-	-	TRBV6-6	CASSLGGKRVDTQYF	TGTGCCAGCAGCCTCGGAGGCAAGAGGGTAGATACGCAGTATTTT
TRBJ2-7	-	-	TRBV10-1	CASSDSGLSTPYEQYF	TGCGCCAGCAGTGACTCGGGACTTTCAACCCCCTACGAGCAGTACTTC
TRBJ2-7	-	-	TRBV15	CATSRDIGYEQYF	TGTGCCACCAGCAGAGATATCGGCTACGAGCAGTACTTC
TRBJ1-2	-	-	TRBV28	CASTLPGTPYGYTF	TGTGCCAGCACCTTACCGGGAACACCCTATGGCTACACCTTC
TRBJ1-1	-	-	TRBV19	CASSFTLDTEAFF	TGTGCCAGTAGTTTCACATTGGACACTGAAGCTTTCTTT
TRBJ1-2	-	TRBD1	TRBV6-2/TRBV6-3	CASSSTTTGGGYGYTF	TGTGCCAGCAGTTCGACAACGACAGGGGGCGGCTATGGCTACACCTTC
TRBJ2-1	-	-	TRBV14	CASSQGTSGVRYNEQFF	TGTGCCAGCAGCCAAGGGACGTCGGGAGTGAGGTACAATGAGCAGTTCTTC
TRBJ2-5	-	-	TRBV24-1	CATSDGLAVETQYF	TGTGCCACCAGTGATGGACTGGCTGTGGAGACCCAGTACTTC
TRBJ2-7	-	-	TRBV20-1	CSASRGEQYF	TGCAGTGCTTCCCGGGGGGAGCAGTACTTC